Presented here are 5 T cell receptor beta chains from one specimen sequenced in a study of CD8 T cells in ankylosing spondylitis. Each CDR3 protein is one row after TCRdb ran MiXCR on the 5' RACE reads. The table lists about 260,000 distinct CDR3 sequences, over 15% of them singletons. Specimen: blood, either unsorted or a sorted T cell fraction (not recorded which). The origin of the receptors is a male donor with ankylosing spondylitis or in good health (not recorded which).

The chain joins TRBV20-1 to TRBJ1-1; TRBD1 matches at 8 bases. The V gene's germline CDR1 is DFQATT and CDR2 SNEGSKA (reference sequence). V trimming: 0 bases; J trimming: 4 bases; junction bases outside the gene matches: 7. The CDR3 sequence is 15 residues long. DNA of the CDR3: TGCAGTGCTAGAGATGTGGCAGGGGGCCCCACTGAAGCTTTCTTT. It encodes CSARDVAGGPTEAFF.

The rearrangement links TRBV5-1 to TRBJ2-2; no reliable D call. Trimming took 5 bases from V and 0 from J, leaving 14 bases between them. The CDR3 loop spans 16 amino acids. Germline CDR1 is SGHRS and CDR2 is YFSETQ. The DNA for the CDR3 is TGCGCCAGCAGTCAGGTGCTGACCGCGAACACCGGGGAGCTGTTTTTT. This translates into CASSQVLTANTGELFF. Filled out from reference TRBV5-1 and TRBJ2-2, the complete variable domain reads KAGVTQTPRYLIKTRGQQVTLSCSPISGHRSVSWYQQTPGQGLQFLFEYFSETQRNKGNFPGRFSGRQFSNSRSEMNVSTLELGDSALYLCASSQVLTANTGELFFGEGSRLTVL.

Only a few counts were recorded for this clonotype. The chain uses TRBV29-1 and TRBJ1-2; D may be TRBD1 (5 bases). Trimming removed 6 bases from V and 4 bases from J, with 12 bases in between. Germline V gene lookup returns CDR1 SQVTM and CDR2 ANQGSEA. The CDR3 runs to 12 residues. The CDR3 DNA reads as TGCAGCGTAGCGGACACAGTCTATGGCTACACCTTC. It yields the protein CSVADTVYGYTF.

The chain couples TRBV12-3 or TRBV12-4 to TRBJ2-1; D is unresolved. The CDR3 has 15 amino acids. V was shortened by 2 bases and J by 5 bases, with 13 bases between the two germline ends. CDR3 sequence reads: CASSLYPIGNNEQFF. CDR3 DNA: TGTGCCAGCAGTTTATACCCGATTGGCAACAATGAGCAGTTCTTC.

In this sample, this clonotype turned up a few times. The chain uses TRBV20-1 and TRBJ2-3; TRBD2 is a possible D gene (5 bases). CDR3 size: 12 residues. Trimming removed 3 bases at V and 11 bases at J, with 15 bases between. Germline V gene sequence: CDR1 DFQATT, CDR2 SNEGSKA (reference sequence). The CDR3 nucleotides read TGCAGTGCTAGTGAGGGCTCAGCCGGGCAGTATTTT. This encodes CSASEGSAGQYF.